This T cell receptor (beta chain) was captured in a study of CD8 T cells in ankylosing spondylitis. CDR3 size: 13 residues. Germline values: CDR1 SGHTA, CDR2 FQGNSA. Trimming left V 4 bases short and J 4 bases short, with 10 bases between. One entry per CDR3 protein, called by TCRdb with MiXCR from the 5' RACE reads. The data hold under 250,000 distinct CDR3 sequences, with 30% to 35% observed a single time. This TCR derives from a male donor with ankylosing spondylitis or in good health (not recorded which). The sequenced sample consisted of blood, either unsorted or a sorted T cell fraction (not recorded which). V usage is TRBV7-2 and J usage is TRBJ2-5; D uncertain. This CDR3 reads CASSSPDRETQYF. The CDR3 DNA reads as TGTGCCAGCAGCTCCCCAGACCGAGAGACCCAGTACTTC.